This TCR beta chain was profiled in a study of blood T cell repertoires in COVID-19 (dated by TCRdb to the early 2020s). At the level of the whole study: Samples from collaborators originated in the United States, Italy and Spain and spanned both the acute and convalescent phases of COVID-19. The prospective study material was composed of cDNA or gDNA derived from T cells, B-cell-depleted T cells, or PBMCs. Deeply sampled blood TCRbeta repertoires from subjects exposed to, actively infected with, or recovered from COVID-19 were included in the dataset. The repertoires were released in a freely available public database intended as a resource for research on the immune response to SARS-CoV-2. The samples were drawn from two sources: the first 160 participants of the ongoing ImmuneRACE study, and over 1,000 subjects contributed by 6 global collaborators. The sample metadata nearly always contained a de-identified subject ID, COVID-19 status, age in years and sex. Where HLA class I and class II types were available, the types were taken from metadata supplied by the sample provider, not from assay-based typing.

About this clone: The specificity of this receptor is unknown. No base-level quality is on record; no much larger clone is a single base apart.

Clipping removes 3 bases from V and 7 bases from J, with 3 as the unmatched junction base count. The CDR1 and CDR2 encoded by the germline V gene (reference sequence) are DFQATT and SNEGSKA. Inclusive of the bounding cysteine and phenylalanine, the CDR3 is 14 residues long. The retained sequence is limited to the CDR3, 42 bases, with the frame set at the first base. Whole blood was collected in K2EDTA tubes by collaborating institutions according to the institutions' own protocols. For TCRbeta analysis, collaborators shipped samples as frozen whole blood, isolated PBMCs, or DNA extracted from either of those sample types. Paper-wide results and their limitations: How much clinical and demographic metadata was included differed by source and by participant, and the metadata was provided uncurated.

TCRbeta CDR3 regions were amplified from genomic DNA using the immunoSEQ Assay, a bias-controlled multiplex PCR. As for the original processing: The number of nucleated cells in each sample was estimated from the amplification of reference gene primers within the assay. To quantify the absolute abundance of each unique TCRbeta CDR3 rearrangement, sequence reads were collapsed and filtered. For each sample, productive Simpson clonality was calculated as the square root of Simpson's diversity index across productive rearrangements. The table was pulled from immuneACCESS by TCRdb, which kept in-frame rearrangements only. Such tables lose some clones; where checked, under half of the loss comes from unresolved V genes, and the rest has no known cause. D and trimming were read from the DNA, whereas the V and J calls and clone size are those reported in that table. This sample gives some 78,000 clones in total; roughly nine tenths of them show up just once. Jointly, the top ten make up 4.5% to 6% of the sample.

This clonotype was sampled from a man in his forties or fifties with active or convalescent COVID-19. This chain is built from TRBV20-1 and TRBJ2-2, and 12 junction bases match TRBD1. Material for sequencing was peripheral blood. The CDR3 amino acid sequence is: CSASGDRGLGELFF. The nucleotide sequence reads TGCAGTGCTAGTGGGGACAGGGGGCTCGGGGAGCTGTTTTTT.